This entry lists 8 T cell receptor beta chains sequenced from one sample in a study of graft-versus-host responses after intestinal transplantation (dated by TCRdb to 2020 to 2023). The library relied on the immunoSEQ multiplex PCR assay. TCRdb provides this immuneACCESS table in a form limited to in-frame rearrangements. Some clones are lacking; in checked studies, under half of them reflect an unresolved V gene, and why the rest are absent is not known. A total of 37,000 or so clones appear in this sample, about 90% of them only once. The ten largest clones add up to 2% to 3% of the sample. Sequenced material: PBMCs, taken approximately 310 days after intestinal transplant. The receptors shown here come from a human patient who received an intestinal transplant, so some T cells may come from the graft donor.

The table lists this clone with a count of one. V usage is TRBV5-1 and J usage is TRBJ2-5; maybe TRBD1 (6 bases). With 7 bases removed from V and 3 bases from J, the gap between germline ends came to 16 bases. Per germline, CDR1 SGHRS and CDR2 YFSETQ. This CDR3 has 14 amino acids. The CDR3 sequence: CASEQGTFKETQYF. Here the CDR3 DNA reads TGCGCCAGCGAACAGGGTACTTTTAAAGAGACCCAGTACTTC.

Comments on this clone: Other DNA sequences of this sample code for an identical CDR3. The rearrangement uses TRBV29-1 and TRBJ1-2, with TRBD1 identical over 10 bases. J lost 5 bases, V lost 6 bases, and 6 bases had no gene match. Germline CDR1 is SQVTM and CDR2 is ANQGSEA. The CDR3 has 13 amino acids. CDR3 amino acids: CSVGQGESYGYTF. As DNA, the CDR3 is TGCAGCGTCGGACAGGGGGAGTCGTATGGCTACACCTTC.

The chain couples TRBV6-1 to TRBJ2-5, with TRBD1 as a possible D gene (5 bases). The ends were cut back, 4 bases at V and 7 bases at J, with 19 bases in the middle. There are 15 residues in the CDR3. Germline V gene data show CDR1 as MNHNS and CDR2 as SASEGT. CDR3 DNA: TGTGCCAGCAGTGCATTGACGACCCAGGGTGGGACCCAGTACTTC. This codes for CASSALTTQGGTQYF.

The genes are TRBV18 and TRBJ2-1; D is undetermined. This CDR3 spans 16 amino acids. Trimming removed 1 base from V and 1 base from J, with 11 bases in between. Germline V gene data show CDR1 as KGHSH and CDR2 as LQKENI. As DNA, the CDR3 is TGTGCCAGCTCACCACGGGGTAGGACGTCCTACAATGAGCAGTTCTTC. Amino acids: CASSPRGRTSYNEQFF.

The CDR3 sequence: CASSPRVNEKLFF. CDR3 DNA sequence: TGTGCCAGCTCACCACGGGTAAATGAAAAACTGTTTTTT. V and J are TRBV18 and TRBJ1-4; D not resolved. Germline values: CDR1 KGHSH, CDR2 LQKENI. The CDR3 runs 13 residues. The V end was cut by 1 base, the J end by 5 bases, with 5 bases between.

The rearrangement uses TRBV6-1 and TRBJ2-5; possibly TRBD1 for D (5 bases). Matching the DNA end better, TRBJ2-7 makes the J call doubtful. This CDR3 has 15 residues. The germline gives CDR1 MNHNS, CDR2 SASEGT. The DNA of the CDR3 is TGTGCCAGCAGTGCCTCGGCAGGGTTAACCTACGAGCAGTACTTC. It specifies CASSASAGLTYEQYF.

This chain joins TRBV9 and TRBJ2-3; tentatively, D is TRBD1 (5 bases). Germline CDR1 is SGDLS and CDR2 is YYNGEE. V lost 3 bases and J 0 bases, leaving 8 bases between the germline ends. This CDR3 is built from 14 residues. The chain's CDR3 is CASSGRVSTDTQYF. DNA of the CDR3: TGTGCCAGCAGCGGCAGGGTAAGCACAGATACGCAGTATTTT.

The rearrangement joins TRBV7-6 to TRBJ2-7; D ambiguous. CDR3 length equals 14 residues. Looked up from germline, CDR1 is SGHVS and CDR2 is FNYEAQ. Trimming removed 1 base from V and 1 base from J, with 8 bases in between. This CDR3 is CASSLGTDSYEQYF. CDR3 coding DNA: TGTGCCAGCAGCTTAGGGACGGATTCCTACGAGCAGTACTTC.